This T cell receptor (beta chain) emerged from a study of shared clonotypes between healthy human individuals. Study-wide results and limits: Approximately 4.9% of naive CD4 clonotypes were shared across a handful of donors. Researchers found naive subsets generally carried larger estimated richness than memory subsets.

Positively selected for CCR7, the CD45RO-negative cells used as naive CD8 cells excluded terminally differentiated effector memory CD45RA+ cells. This was a deep-level run. Each sorted subset replicate got 200 ng genomic DNA, tens of thousands of genomes. Assay used: immunoSEQ multiplex PCR; TCRdb lists only in-frame clones, some missing. Of 2 million to 2.5 million clones in the sample, about 95% were seen once. Trimming removed 0 bases at V and 0 bases at J, with 7 bases between. This CDR3 contains 15 residues. Germline V CDR1 and CDR2: MNHEY, SMNVEV (reference sequence). Concerning this clone itself: The antigen is unknown.

This TCR was recovered from a man aged 18 to 29 in good health. The chain employs TRBV27 and TRBJ2-3, with D uncertain. Sequencing used naive CD8+ T cells sorted from blood. CDR3 sequence reads: CASSLSDGSTDTQYF. The CDR3, as DNA: TGTGCCAGCAGTTTATCAGACGGGAGCACAGATACGCAGTATTTT.